This TCR beta chain emerged from a study of sequential checkpoint blockade in melanoma. Turning to the study itself: Matched biopsies came pretreatment and at week 13 for some 22 patients.

The ends were cut back, 3 bases at V and 8 bases at J, with 16 bases in the middle. CDR1 and CDR2 (germline): LNHNV, YYDKDF (reference sequence). This CDR3 contains 15 residues. Documented treatment: randomized to nivolumab then ipilimumab (arm A) or the reverse (arm B). Repertoires were generated with immunoSEQ multiplex PCR, while TCRdb's copy carries only in-frame clones and drops some. In the table there are about 5,100 clones, roughly 36% of which are singletons. This rearrangement joins TRBV15 to TRBJ1-4; a possible D gene is TRBD1 (6 bases). Sequenced material: tumor tissue (inferred from file names), taken from a patient given nivolumab and ipilimumab in sequence. This receptor was taken from a human donor with melanoma. CDR3 sequence reads: CATSRPGGQEEKLFF. CDR3 nucleotide sequence: TGTGCCACCAGCAGGCCGGGGGGGCAGGAAGAAAAACTGTTTTTT.